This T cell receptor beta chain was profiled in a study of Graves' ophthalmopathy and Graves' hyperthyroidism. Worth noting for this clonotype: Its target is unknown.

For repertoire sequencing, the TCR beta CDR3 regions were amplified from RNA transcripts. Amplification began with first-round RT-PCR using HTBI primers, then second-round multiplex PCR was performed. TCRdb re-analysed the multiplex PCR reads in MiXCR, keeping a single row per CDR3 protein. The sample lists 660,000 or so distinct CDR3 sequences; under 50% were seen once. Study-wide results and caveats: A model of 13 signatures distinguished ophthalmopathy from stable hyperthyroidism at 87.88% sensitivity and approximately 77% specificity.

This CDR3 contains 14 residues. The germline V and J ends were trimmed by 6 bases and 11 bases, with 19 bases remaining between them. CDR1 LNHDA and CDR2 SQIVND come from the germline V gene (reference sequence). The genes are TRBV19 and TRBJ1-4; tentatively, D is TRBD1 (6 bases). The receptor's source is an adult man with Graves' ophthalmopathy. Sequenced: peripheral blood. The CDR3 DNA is TGTGCCAGTAGCCCGGACAGACTGGGGGATAAACTGTTTTTT. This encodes CASSPDRLGDKLFF.